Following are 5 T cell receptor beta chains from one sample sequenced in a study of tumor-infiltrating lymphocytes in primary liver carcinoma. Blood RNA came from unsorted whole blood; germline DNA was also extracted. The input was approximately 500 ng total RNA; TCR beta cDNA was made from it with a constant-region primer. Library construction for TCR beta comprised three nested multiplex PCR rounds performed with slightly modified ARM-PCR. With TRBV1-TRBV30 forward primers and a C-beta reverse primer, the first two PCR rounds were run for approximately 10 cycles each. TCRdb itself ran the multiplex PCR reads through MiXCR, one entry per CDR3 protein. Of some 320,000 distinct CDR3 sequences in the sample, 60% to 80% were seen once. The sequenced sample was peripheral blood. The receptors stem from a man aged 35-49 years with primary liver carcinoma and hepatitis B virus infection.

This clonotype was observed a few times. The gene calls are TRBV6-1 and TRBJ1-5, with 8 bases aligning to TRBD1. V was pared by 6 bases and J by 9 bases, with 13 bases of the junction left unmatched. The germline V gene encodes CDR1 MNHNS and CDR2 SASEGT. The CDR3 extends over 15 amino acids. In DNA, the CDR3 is TGTGCCAGCAGCGCCGCAGGGGGCGCGGTGGTGCCCCAGCATTTT. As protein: CASSAAGGAVVPQHF.

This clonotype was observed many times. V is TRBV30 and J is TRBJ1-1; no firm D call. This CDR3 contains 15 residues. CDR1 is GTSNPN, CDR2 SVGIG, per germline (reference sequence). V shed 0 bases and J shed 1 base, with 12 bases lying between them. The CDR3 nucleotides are TGTGCCTGGAGTGTACTTAGGACTGCGAACACTGAAGCTTTCTTT. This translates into CAWSVLRTANTEAFF.

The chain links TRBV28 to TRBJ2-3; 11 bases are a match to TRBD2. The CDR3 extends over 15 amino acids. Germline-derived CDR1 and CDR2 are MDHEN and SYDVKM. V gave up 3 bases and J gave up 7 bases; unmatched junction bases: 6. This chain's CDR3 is CASSLFSGRANTQYF. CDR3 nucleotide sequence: TGTGCCAGCAGTTTGTTTAGCGGGAGGGCCAATACGCAGTATTTT.

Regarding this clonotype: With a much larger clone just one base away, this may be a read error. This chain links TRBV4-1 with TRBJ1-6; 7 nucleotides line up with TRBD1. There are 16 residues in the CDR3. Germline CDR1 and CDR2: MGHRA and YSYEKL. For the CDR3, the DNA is TGCGCCAGCAGCCAGACAGGGTCAAACCCTAATTCACTCCTCCACTTT. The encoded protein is CASSQTGSNPNSLLHF.

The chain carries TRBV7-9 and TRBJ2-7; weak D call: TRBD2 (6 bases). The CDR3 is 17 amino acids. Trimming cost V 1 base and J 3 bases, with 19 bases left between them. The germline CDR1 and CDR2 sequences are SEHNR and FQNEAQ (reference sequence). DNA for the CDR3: TGTGCCAGCAGCTTAGTCGGTCAGGCCCGGCGGGGCTACGAGCAGTACTTC. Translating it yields CASSLVGQARRGYEQYF.